These T cell receptor beta chains were read from a single sample in a study of CD8+CD57+ T cells in acquired aplastic anemia. TCRdb passed the reads through MiXCR, listing each CDR3 protein once. The sample has some 200,000 distinct CDR3 sequences; over 40% are singletons. The sample comprised sorted CD4+, CD8+, or CD8+CD57+ T cells (not recorded which) from PBMCs. These TCRs come from a human donor with aplastic anemia. Each CDR3 is given without its conserved first and last residue. The D gene is left open where the match is weak. Some rows mark clone size as missing; the rest say once, few, many or name a class of expanded clone.

size	V	D	J	CDR3
.	TRBV24-1	.	TRBJ2-1	ATSATDGVHYNEQF
many	TRBV5-1	.	TRBJ2-5	ASSLGAYQETQY
.	TRBV5-1	TRBD2	TRBJ2-2	ASSSRGGLF
many	TRBV15	.	TRBJ1-5	ATRASGSRIQPQH
.	TRBV9	TRBD1	TRBJ1-6	ASSVGAGQGRSPLH
.	TRBV2	TRBD1	TRBJ1-1	ASSPTGAAGDTEAF
.	TRBV19	.	TRBJ1-5	ASSIGFSNQPQH
many	TRBV24-1	.	TRBJ2-5	ATSPPGDSETQY
.	TRBV20-1	.	TRBJ1-4	SARGDGIEKLF
many	TRBV4-2	.	TRBJ2-3	ASSQDLASGTDTQY
once	TRBV14	.	TRBJ1-1	ASSQVKEGKAF
few	TRBV2	.	TRBJ1-4	ASSGIGTDEKLF
many	TRBV5-8	TRBD1	TRBJ2-3	ASSTDRGTASTDTQY
many	TRBV6-1	.	TRBJ1-2	ASSELGGIPGYT
.	TRBV18	.	TRBJ1-3	ASSPPGRRSSGNTIY
.	TRBV29-1	.	TRBJ2-7	SVGRSVYSYEQY
many	TRBV19	.	TRBJ1-2	ASSIEAGYGYT
.	TRBV7-9	.	TRBJ2-7	ASSLGWQGGSEQY
.	TRBV28	TRBD1	TRBJ2-7	ASSSQGTGVPYEQY
many	TRBV10-3	TRBD1	TRBJ1-3	AISWTGAGNTIY
once	TRBV12-3/TRBV12-4	.	TRBJ1-5	ASADSNQPQH
.	TRBV10-3	TRBD1	TRBJ2-7	AISGTGEDEQY
.	TRBV20-1	.	TRBJ1-5	SARSPQGGETQH
.	TRBV20-1	.	TRBJ1-1	SPAGGPDTEAF
.	TRBV7-2	.	TRBJ2-1	ASSLVGLRGFNEQF
.	TRBV7-9	.	TRBJ1-5	ASSETGLGQPQH
many	TRBV4-1	TRBD2	TRBJ2-3	ASSGSGGAVDTQY
many	TRBV5-4	.	TRBJ2-6	ASSGALAPGANVLT
.	TRBV7-9	TRBD2	TRBJ2-7	ASSSRTSGGFYEQY